Presented here are 17 T cell receptor beta chains from one specimen sequenced in a study of HIV-infected patients and healthy controls. All unsorted peripheral T cells were captured because whole blood was used without fractionation. Alpha and beta constant-region primers primed reverse transcription of approximately 460 ng RNA. Alpha and beta chain libraries were made separately by chain-specific third strand synthesis with multiplexing indices. MiXCR, run by TCRdb on the 5' RACE reads, gives a single entry per CDR3 protein. The table has about 5,800 distinct CDR3 sequences, roughly 10% seen once; the top ten hold around 12%. This specimen consisted of blood, obtained before antiretroviral therapy. These receptor sequences come from an adult with HIV infection.

The table lists this clonotype with many counts. The gene calls are TRBV12-3 or TRBV12-4 and TRBJ1-4; no clear D gene. V was shortened by 4 bases and J by 8 bases, with 11 bases between the two germline ends. The CDR3 length is 13 residues. The CDR3 DNA follows: TGTGCCAGCAGTTCCGAGACCGAGGAAAAACTGTTTTTT. This sequence encodes CASSSETEEKLFF.

CDR3 residues: CSALGTGVVGYTF. CDR3 in DNA: TGCAGTGCCCTGGGGACAGGGGTTGTGGGCTACACCTTC. J is TRBJ1-2 and V is TRBV20-1; TRBD1 matches 10 bases. The CDR3 loop spans 13 amino acids. CDR1 is DFQATT, CDR2 SNEGSKA, per germline (reference sequence). V shed 6 bases, J shed 8 bases, and the junction held 9 bases outside the gene matches.

This clonotype is categorized as medium-sized. The V and J genes are TRBV18 and TRBJ1-1, with TRBD1 matching over 10 bases. CDR3 length: 17 amino acids. In germline, CDR1 is KGHSH, CDR2 LQKENI. Trimming removed 3 bases from V and 0 bases from J; junction bases left unmatched: 7. The CDR3 DNA reads TGTGCCAGCTCACCGGACAGGGGGTACCTCATGAACACTGAAGCTTTCTTT. This codes for CASSPDRGYLMNTEAFF.

This clonotype was observed many times. The rearrangement uses TRBV5-8 and TRBJ2-5, with 15 bases identical to TRBD2. V lost 5 bases to trimming and J lost 1 base; unmatched junction nucleotides: 12. Germline V gene lookup returns CDR1 SGHTS and CDR2 YDEGEE. The CDR3 is 19 residues long. Written as DNA, the CDR3 is TGTGCCAGCAGTCAGAGGACTAGCGGGGGGGCGAGTCCCCAAGAGACCCAGTACTTC. Its translation: CASSQRTSGGASPQETQYF.

This clonotype is labeled medium-sized. This sequence joins TRBV19 and TRBJ1-5; D remains unclear. Germline V gives CDR1 LNHDA, CDR2 SQIVND (reference sequence). This CDR3 is built from 14 residues. The V and J ends lost 6 bases and 0 bases respectively, with 9 bases between them. The CDR3 DNA reads TGTGCCAGTAGGACGGACGGTAGCAATCAGCCCCAGCATTTT. As protein: CASRTDGSNQPQHF.

By its share, this clonotype is medium-sized. The chain is built from TRBV6-2 or TRBV6-3 and TRBJ1-1; D gene unclear. Germline V gene lookup returns CDR1 MNHEY and CDR2 SVGEGT. The CDR3 sequence is 11 residues long. V lost 10 bases and J lost 6, with 12 bases in between. In DNA, the CDR3 is TGTGCCACCGCATGGAGGGCTGAAGCTTTCTTT. This sequence encodes CATAWRAEAFF.

Only a few counts were recorded for this clonotype. The chain combines TRBV5-4 with TRBJ2-2, with unresolved D. In germline, CDR1 is SGHNT, CDR2 YYREEE (reference sequence). This CDR3 region has 14 residues. Between the trimmed V and J ends, which lost 2 bases and 0 bases, there was a span of 5 bases. CDR3 sequence (DNA): TGTGCCAGCAGCTTTTCACCGAACACCGGGGAGCTGTTTTTT. This sequence encodes CASSFSPNTGELFF.

This clonotype has ten or more counts. V and J are TRBV4-1 and TRBJ2-7, with D tentatively TRBD1 (6 bases). From germline, CDR1 is MGHRA and CDR2 YSYEKL. This CDR3 is built from 13 residues. Trimming took off 3 bases at V and 4 bases at J, with 10 bases between the two ends. The CDR3: CASSQQQGYEQYF. In nucleotides, the CDR3 is TGCGCCAGCAGCCAGCAACAGGGTTACGAGCAGTACTTC.

In this sample, this clonotype turned up many times. This sequence joins TRBV19 and TRBJ2-1; D ambiguous. The length of the CDR3 is 12 residues. Deletions cut 5 bases from V and 3 bases from J, with 5 bases between. From germline, CDR1 is LNHDA and CDR2 SQIVND (reference sequence). DNA of the CDR3: TGTGCCAGTAGTCCAGACTACAATGAGCAGTTCTTC. Residues: CASSPDYNEQFF.

In its sample, this clonotype ranks as medium-sized. V usage is TRBV20-1 and J usage is TRBJ1-1; 7 nucleotides line up with TRBD1. CDR3 length: 17 amino acids. The germline V gene has CDR1 DFQATT and CDR2 SNEGSKA (reference sequence). The junction had 11 bases not matched to a gene; V was cut back by 0 bases and J by 1 base. CDR3 in DNA: TGCAGTGCTAGAGACCCGGGACGCCCAGGGGGGAACACTGAAGCTTTCTTT. Its protein is CSARDPGRPGGNTEAFF.

V usage is TRBV12-3 or TRBV12-4 and J usage is TRBJ1-1; perhaps TRBD1 as D (5 bases). CDR3 length equals 14 residues. The V and J ends lost 3 bases and 4 bases respectively, with 12 bases between them. The CDR3 nucleotides are TGTGCCAGCAGTTTCGCGGTTGGGGGCACTGAAGCTTTCTTT. Amino acid sequence: CASSFAVGGTEAFF.

This clonotype is categorized as medium-sized. The chain joins TRBV20-1 to TRBJ2-5; TRBD2 matches at 8 bases. CDR3 length: 14 amino acids. In germline, CDR1 is DFQATT, CDR2 SNEGSKA (reference sequence). J lost 5 bases, V lost 7 bases, and 12 bases had no gene match. CDR3 amino acids: CSVTGFGGAETQYF. CDR3 sequence (DNA): TGCAGTGTAACGGGCTTCGGGGGGGCGGAGACCCAGTACTTC.

By sample fraction, this clonotype is medium-sized. The chain carries TRBV27 and TRBJ2-6; no firm D call. Trimming removed 6 bases from V and 0 bases from J, with 3 bases in between. CDR3 length: 13 amino acids. Looked up from germline, CDR1 is MNHEY and CDR2 is SMNVEV (reference sequence). CDR3 DNA sequence: TGTGCCAGCAGCTACTCTGGGGCCAACGTCCTGACTTTC. This gives the protein CASSYSGANVLTF.

This clonotype is medium-sized by share. The J gene is TRBJ1-5, the V gene TRBV6-6; the D is unclear. The V end was cut by 4 bases, the J end by 7 bases, with 14 bases between. Germline V gene data show CDR1 as MNHNY and CDR2 as SVGAGI (reference sequence). The CDR3 spans 14 residues. CDR3 DNA: TGTGCCAGCAGTTCCGTGGGCTCGGGGCAGCCCCAGCATTTT. Protein product: CASSSVGSGQPQHF.

In its sample, this clonotype was seen once. V is TRBV7-9 and J is TRBJ1-4, with 9 bases lining up with TRBD1. From germline, CDR1 is SEHNR and CDR2 FQNEAQ (reference sequence). The CDR3 consists of 15 residues. With 3 bases clipped from V and 7 bases from J, the junction kept 6 bases outside the gene matches. CDR3 sequence: CASSFGQGMSEKLFF. The DNA of the CDR3 is TGTGCCAGCAGCTTCGGACAGGGGATGTCTGAAAAACTGTTTTTT.

The table lists this clonotype with a few counts. The rearrangement links TRBV28 to TRBJ2-3; D possibly corresponds to TRBD1 (5 bases). V lost 7 bases to trimming and J lost 1 base, with 9 bases between them. The CDR3 has 13 amino acids. CDR1 is MDHEN and CDR2 is SYDVKM in the germline V gene. The CDR3 region is CASIQGGTDTQYF. DNA for the CDR3: TGTGCCAGCATCCAGGGCGGCACAGATACGCAGTATTTT.

In its sample, this clonotype is medium-sized. V is TRBV11-2 and J is TRBJ1-6; 10 bases map to TRBD1. The ends lost 3 bases at V and 9 bases at J; junction bases unmatched: 5. The germline V gene encodes CDR1 SGHAT and CDR2 FQNNGV. The CDR3 has 15 amino acids. The DNA for the CDR3 is TGTGCCAGCAGCTTTGACAGGGGGCGCGGTTCACCCCTCCACTTT. Its translation: CASSFDRGRGSPLHF.